These 8 T cell receptor beta chains originate from one sample sequenced in a study of beta chain features in type 1 diabetes. Study outcomes and limitations: For Type 1 diabetes patients, all four CD4+ subsets carried TCRB CDR3s that were moderately but significantly shorter.

cDNA synthesis used the whole RNA isolate, giving expressed TCRB sequences. The data were produced by immunoSEQ multiplex PCR, yet TCRdb's version contains in-frame clones alone and is incomplete. Of about 230,000 clones listed, around 16% are singletons. Antigens of these TCRs are unknown. Material: naive CD4+ T cells from blood. These receptor sequences come from a man between 25 and 39 years old with type 1 diabetes.

V and J are TRBV5-1 and TRBJ2-5; 8 bases match TRBD2. Germline CDR1 and CDR2: SGHRS and YFSETQ. The CDR3 has 13 residues. The V gene end was trimmed by 7 bases and the J gene end by 4 bases; junction bases not matched to a gene: 6. The CDR3 reads CASSTTSAETQYF. DNA of the CDR3: TGCGCCAGCTCGACGACTAGCGCAGAGACCCAGTACTTC.

This chain joins TRBV29-1 and TRBJ2-3, with D tentatively TRBD1 or TRBD2 (5 bases each). This CDR3 is built from 14 residues. Trimming removed 4 bases at V and 4 bases at J, with 15 bases between. Germline CDR1 is SQVTM and CDR2 is ANQGSEA. CDR3 sequence: CSVGDPGFPDTQYF. In nucleotides, the CDR3 is TGCAGCGTTGGGGACCCCGGTTTCCCAGATACGCAGTATTTT.

The chain employs TRBV25-1 and TRBJ2-7, with a tentative D call TRBD2 (6 bases). In germline, CDR1 is MGHDK, CDR2 SYGVNS. This CDR3 is built from 15 residues. V shed 3 bases and J shed 3 bases, with 15 bases lying between them. The CDR3 here is CASSDSRRGGYEQYF. As DNA, the CDR3 is TGTGCCAGCAGTGACTCCAGGAGGGGAGGCTACGAGCAGTACTTC.

This clone occurred a few times. The V call is TRBV11-2, the J call TRBJ2-3; no clear D gene. In germline, CDR1 is SGHAT, CDR2 FQNNGV. V was shortened by 3 bases and J by 4 bases, with 14 bases between the two germline ends. The CDR3 has 15 amino acids. In nucleotides, the CDR3 is TGTGCCAGCAGCTTGTTATCTACGCCCGCAGATACGCAGTATTTT. Protein product: CASSLLSTPADTQYF.

The V call is TRBV5-6, the J call TRBJ2-3; 7 bases agree with TRBD2. The V gene end was trimmed by 5 bases and the J gene end by 7 bases; junction bases not matched to a gene: 7. This CDR3 has 13 residues. CDR1 and CDR2 from the germline V gene are SGHDT and YYEEEE. The CDR3 nucleotides are TGTGCCAGCAGATTAACTAGCGCGCATACGCAGTATTTT. This encodes CASRLTSAHTQYF.

V and J are TRBV7-2 and TRBJ2-3; D gene uncertain. Germline CDR1 SGHTA, CDR2 FQGNSA. V was pared by 1 base and J by 0 bases, with 8 bases between. The CDR3 runs 15 residues. CDR3 sequence: CASSLGSVSTDTQYF. CDR3 DNA: TGTGCCAGCAGCTTAGGAAGCGTAAGCACAGATACGCAGTATTTT.

The genes are TRBV25-1 and TRBJ2-7; the D gene could be TRBD1 or TRBD2 (5 bases each). CDR3 length: 12 residues. Trimming stripped 6 bases from V and 6 bases from J, with 12 bases between. CDR1 MGHDK and CDR2 SYGVNS come from the germline V gene. In DNA, the CDR3 is TGTGCCAGCAGCAGAGAGGGGAGCGAGCAGTACTTC. This sequence encodes CASSREGSEQYF.

The rearrangement links TRBV13 to TRBJ2-5; the match to TRBD1 covers 7 bases. The CDR3 consists of 16 residues. The V segment lost 3 bases and the J segment 3 bases; nucleotides outside the gene matches: 10. Germline values: CDR1 PRHDT, CDR2 FYEKMQ (reference sequence). CDR3 amino acids: CASSLDRWDSKETQYF. The CDR3 nucleotides are TGTGCCAGCAGCTTGGACAGATGGGACAGCAAAGAGACCCAGTACTTC.